The 13 T cell receptor beta chains below were found in one sample sequenced in a study of cytotoxic CD8 clonotypes in ibrutinib-treated CLL. TCRdb keeps only in-frame clones here, not all; method: immunoSEQ multiplex PCR. The sample consists of around 300,000 clones, 70% to 80% of them appearing once. The sample here was PBMCs, taken before ibrutinib treatment. These TCRs come from a human donor with chronic lymphocytic leukemia.

This clone was recorded only once. The chain employs TRBV9 and TRBJ1-3; D is unresolved. V was clipped by 0 bases and J by 3 bases, with 7 bases between them. Per germline, CDR1 SGDLS and CDR2 YYNGEE. CDR3 length: 14 amino acids. The CDR3 DNA sequence: TGTGCCAGCAGCGTAGACCGTGATGGAAACACCATATATTTT. Amino acids: CASSVDRDGNTIYF.

The chain is built from TRBV10-3 and TRBJ2-7; no definite D call. Trimming took 3 bases from V and 5 from J, leaving 5 bases between them. Germline V gives CDR1 ENHRY, CDR2 SYGVKD. This CDR3 region has 11 residues. The CDR3 DNA reads as TGTGCCATCAGTGAAAAAGACGAGCAGTACTTC. Protein sequence: CAISEKDEQYF.

The count of this clone is one. Written as DNA, the CDR3 is TGTGCCAGCAGCACCCAGCTTGCCTACAATGAGCAGTTCTTC. Its translation: CASSTQLAYNEQFF. This sequence joins TRBV7-9 and TRBJ2-1; no clear D. Germline CDR1 SEHNR, CDR2 FQNEAQ (reference sequence). V lost 5 bases to trimming and J lost 2 bases, with 10 bases between them. The CDR3 has 14 amino acids.

The chain carries TRBV5-4 and TRBJ2-5; D is unclear. Trimming took 6 bases from V and 0 from J, leaving 9 bases between them. The CDR3 covers 13 residues. CDR1 and CDR2 from the germline V gene are SGHNT and YYREEE (reference sequence). The CDR3 reads CASKRQDQETQYF. CDR3 DNA: TGTGCCAGCAAGCGACAAGACCAAGAGACCCAGTACTTC.

A few counts support this clone. This sequence joins TRBV7-2 and TRBJ2-3; 8 positions agree with TRBD2. Germline V lookup: CDR1 SGHTA, CDR2 FQGNSA. The trim removed 1 base at V and 3 bases at J, leaving 6 bases unmatched. CDR3 size: 16 residues. CDR3 DNA: TGTGCCAGCAGCTTAGATGGCGGGAGGTTGACAGATACGCAGTATTTT. It codes for CASSLDGGRLTDTQYF.

The chain is built from TRBV5-1 and TRBJ2-1; 7 bases line up with TRBD2. Per germline, CDR1 SGHRS and CDR2 YFSETQ. V dropped 0 bases and J dropped 8; count of bases not matched to a gene: 8. The CDR3 runs to 15 residues. DNA of the CDR3: TGCGCCAGCAGCTTGGCGGCGGGAGTGAGGGATGAGCAGTTCTTC. Translated: CASSLAAGVRDEQFF.

V usage is TRBV5-1 and J usage is TRBJ1-3; maybe TRBD1 (6 bases). The ends were cut back, 6 bases at V and 1 base at J, with 23 bases in the middle. This CDR3 region has 18 residues. Germline lookup yields CDR1 SGHRS and CDR2 YFSETQ. CDR3 amino acids: CASKLGLPGEGSGNTIYF. The CDR3, as DNA: TGCGCCAGCAAGCTTGGTTTGCCAGGGGAAGGGTCTGGAAACACCATATATTTT.

V and J are TRBV29-1 and TRBJ1-1, with a possible D match to TRBD1 (5 bases). V was trimmed by 4 bases and J by 4 bases, leaving 10 bases between them. The CDR3 is 12 amino acids. Per the germline V gene, CDR1 is SQVTM and CDR2 is ANQGSEA. This CDR3 reads CSVGQGATEAFF. The DNA for the CDR3 is TGCAGCGTTGGGCAGGGTGCCACTGAAGCTTTCTTT.

To note about this clone: The identical CDR3 is also encoded by other nucleotide sequences in the sample. The rearrangement uses TRBV20-1 and TRBJ1-1; D not resolved. This CDR3 comprises 11 residues. CDR1 is DFQATT and CDR2 is SNEGSKA in the germline V gene (reference sequence). The germline V and J ends were trimmed by 6 bases and 2 bases, with 7 bases remaining between them. CDR3 nucleotides: TGCAGTGCCCGACAAAACACTGAAGCTTTCTTT. Amino acids: CSARQNTEAFF.

This sequence joins TRBV28 and TRBJ2-7; 9 bases align to TRBD2. The trim removed 6 bases at V and 4 bases at J, leaving 10 bases unmatched. Germline CDR1 reads MDHEN; CDR2 reads SYDVKM. The length of the CDR3 is 15 residues. CDR3 bases: TGTGCCAGCAGCCCATACCCTAGCGGGAAATACGAGCAGTACTTC. It encodes CASSPYPSGKYEQYF.

The count of this clone is one. The rearrangement uses TRBV2 and TRBJ2-5; 10 bases fit TRBD2. Unmatched junction bases numbered 11, after V lost 11 bases and J lost 5 bases. Germline-derived CDR1 and CDR2 are SNHLY and FYNNEI. There are 14 residues in the CDR3. Here the CDR3 reads CAGLAGDGMETQYF. The CDR3 DNA follows: TGTGCCGGTCTAGCGGGAGACGGTATGGAGACCCAGTACTTC.

V is TRBV28 and J is TRBJ2-3; D is perhaps TRBD1 (6 bases). The CDR3 is 13 amino acids. Trimming cost V 10 bases and J 5 bases, with 16 bases left between them. Germline values: CDR1 MDHEN, CDR2 SYDVKM. In DNA form, the CDR3 reads TGTGCCACCAAGGGGGTTGGGATAGATACGCAGTATTTT. Its translation is CATKGVGIDTQYF.

The chain carries TRBV29-1 and TRBJ1-1; unclear D gene. The CDR3 contains 12 residues. Trimming shortened V by 3 bases and J by 6 bases, and 11 bases separated the two germline ends. In germline, CDR1 is SQVTM, CDR2 ANQGSEA. CDR3 nucleotide sequence: TGCAGCGTTGAGGGAAGTAGTTCTGAAGCTTTCTTT. It specifies CSVEGSSSEAFF.